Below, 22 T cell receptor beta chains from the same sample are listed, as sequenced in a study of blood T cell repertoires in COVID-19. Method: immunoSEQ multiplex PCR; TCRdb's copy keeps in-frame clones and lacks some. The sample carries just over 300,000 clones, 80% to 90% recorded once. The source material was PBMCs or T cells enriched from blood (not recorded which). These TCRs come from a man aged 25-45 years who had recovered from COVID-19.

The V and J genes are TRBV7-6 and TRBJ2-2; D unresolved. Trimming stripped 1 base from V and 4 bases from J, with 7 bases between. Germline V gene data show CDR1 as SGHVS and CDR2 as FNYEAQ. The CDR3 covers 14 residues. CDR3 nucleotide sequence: TGTGCCAGCAGCTTAGGGGCGCTCACCGGGGAGCTGTTTTTT. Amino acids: CASSLGALTGELFF. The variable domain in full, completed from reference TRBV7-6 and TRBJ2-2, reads GAGVSQSPRYKVTKRGQDVALRCDPISGHVSLYWYRQALGQGPEFLTYFNYEAQQDKSGLPNDRFSAERPEGSISTLTIQRTEQRDSAMYRCASSLGALTGELFFGEGSRLTVL.

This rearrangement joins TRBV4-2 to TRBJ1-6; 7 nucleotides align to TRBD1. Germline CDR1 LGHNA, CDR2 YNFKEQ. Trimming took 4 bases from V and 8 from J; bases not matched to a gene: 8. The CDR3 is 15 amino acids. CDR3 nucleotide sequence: TGTGCCAGCAGCCTTGACAGGGCGGAGGATTCACCCCTCCACTTT. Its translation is CASSLDRAEDSPLHF.

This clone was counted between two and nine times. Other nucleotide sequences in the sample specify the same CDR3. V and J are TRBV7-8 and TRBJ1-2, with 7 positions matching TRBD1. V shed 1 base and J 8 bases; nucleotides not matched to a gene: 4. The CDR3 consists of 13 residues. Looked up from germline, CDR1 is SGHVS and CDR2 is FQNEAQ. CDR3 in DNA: TGTGCCAGCAGCTTAGGACAGGGTGGGGGCTACACCTTC. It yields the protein CASSLGQGGGYTF.

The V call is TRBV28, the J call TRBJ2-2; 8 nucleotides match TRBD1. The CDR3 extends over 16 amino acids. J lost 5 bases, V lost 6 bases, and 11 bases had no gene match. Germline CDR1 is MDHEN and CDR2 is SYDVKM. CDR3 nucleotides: TGTGCCAGCAGCCTTCAGGGGGCAATGGAGACCGGGGAGCTGTTTTTT. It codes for CASSLQGAMETGELFF.

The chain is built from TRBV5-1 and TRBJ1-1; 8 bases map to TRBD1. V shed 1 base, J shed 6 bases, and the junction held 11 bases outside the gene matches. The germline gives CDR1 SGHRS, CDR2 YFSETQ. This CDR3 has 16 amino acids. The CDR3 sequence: CASSLPTGQGISEAFF. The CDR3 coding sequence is TGCGCCAGCAGCTTGCCCACTGGACAGGGTATATCTGAAGCTTTCTTT.

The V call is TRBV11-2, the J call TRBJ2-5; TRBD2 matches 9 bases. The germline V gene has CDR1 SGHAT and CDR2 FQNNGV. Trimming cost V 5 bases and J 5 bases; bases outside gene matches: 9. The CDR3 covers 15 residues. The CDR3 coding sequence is TGTGCCAGCAGCCCGGGGGCGGGGGGGCCGGAGACCCAGTACTTC. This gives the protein CASSPGAGGPETQYF.

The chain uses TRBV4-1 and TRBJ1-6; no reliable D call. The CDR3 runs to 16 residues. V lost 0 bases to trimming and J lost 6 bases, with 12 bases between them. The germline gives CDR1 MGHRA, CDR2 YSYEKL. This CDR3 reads CASSQESGYGNSPLHF. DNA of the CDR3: TGCGCCAGCAGCCAAGAATCGGGGTACGGTAATTCACCCCTCCACTTT.

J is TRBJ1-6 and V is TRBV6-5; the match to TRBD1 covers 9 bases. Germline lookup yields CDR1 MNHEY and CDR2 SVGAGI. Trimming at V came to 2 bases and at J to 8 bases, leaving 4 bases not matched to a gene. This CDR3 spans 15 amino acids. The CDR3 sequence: CASSYRTGEDSPLHF. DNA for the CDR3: TGTGCCAGCAGTTACAGGACAGGGGAGGATTCACCCCTCCACTTT.

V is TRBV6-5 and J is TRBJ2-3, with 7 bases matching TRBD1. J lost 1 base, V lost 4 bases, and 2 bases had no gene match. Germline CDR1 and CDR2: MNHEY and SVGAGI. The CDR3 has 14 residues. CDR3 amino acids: CASSSGQGTDTQYF. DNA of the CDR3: TGTGCCAGCAGTTCTGGACAGGGCACAGATACGCAGTATTTT.

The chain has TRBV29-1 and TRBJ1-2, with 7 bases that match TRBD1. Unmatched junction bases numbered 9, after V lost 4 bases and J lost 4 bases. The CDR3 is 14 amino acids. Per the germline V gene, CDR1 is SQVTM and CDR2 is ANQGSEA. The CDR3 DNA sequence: TGCAGCGTTGTATCGGACAGGATTTCCTATGGCTACACCTTC. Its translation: CSVVSDRISYGYTF.

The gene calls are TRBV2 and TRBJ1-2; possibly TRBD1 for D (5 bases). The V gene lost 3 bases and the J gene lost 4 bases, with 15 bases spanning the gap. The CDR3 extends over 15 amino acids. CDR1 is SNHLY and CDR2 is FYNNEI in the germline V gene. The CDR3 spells CASSDPRAVGYGYTF. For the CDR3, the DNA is TGTGCCAGCAGTGACCCCAGGGCGGTGGGCTATGGCTACACCTTC.

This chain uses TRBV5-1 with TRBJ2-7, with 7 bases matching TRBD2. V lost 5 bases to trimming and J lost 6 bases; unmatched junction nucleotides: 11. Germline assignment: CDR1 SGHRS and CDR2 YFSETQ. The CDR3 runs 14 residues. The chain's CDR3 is CASREIGGVGEQYF. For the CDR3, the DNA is TGCGCCAGCAGAGAGATTGGGGGGGTCGGCGAGCAGTACTTC.

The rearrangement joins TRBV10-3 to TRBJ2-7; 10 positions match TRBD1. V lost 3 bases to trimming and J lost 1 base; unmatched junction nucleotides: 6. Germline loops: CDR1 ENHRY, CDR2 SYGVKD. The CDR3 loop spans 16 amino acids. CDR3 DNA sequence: TGTGCCATCAGTGACTCCGACAGGGGGCTTTCCTACGAGCAGTACTTC. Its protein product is CAISDSDRGLSYEQYF.

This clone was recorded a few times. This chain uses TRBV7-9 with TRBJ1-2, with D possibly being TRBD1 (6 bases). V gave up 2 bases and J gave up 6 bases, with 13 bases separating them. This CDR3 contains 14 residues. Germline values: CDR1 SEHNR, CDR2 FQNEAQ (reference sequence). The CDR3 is CASSLFPGTHGYTF. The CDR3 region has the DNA TGTGCCAGCAGCTTATTTCCAGGGACACATGGCTACACCTTC.

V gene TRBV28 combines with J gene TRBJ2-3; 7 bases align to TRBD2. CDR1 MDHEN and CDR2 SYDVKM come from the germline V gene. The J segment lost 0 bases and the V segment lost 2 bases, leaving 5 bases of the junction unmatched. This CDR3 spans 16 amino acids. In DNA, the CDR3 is TGTGCCAGCAGTTTACGGCTAGCGGTAAGCACAGATACGCAGTATTTT. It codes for CASSLRLAVSTDTQYF.

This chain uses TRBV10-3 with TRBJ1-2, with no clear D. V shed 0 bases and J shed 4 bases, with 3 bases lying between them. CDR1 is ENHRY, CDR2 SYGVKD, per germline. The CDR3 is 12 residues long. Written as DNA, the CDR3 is TGTGCCATCAGTGAGTCCCTCTATGGCTACACCTTC. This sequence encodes CAISESLYGYTF.

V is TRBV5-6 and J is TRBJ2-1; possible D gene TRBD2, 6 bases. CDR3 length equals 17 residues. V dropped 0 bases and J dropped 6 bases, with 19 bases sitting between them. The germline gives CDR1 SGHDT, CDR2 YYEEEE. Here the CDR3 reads CASSLANGGRGGNEQFF. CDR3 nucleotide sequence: TGTGCCAGCAGCTTGGCCAATGGGGGACGGGGAGGCAATGAGCAGTTCTTC.

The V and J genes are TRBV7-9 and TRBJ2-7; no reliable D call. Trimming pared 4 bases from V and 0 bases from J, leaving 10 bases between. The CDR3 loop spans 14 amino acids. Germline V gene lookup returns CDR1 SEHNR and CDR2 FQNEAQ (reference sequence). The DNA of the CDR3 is TGTGCCAGCAGCTCCACCCGGTACTCCTACGAGCAGTACTTC. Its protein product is CASSSTRYSYEQYF.

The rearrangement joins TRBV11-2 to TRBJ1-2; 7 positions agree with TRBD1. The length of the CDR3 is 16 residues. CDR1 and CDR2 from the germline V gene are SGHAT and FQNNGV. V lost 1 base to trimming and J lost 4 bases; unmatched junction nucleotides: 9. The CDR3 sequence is CASSLGPGQAIYGYTF. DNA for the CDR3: TGTGCCAGCAGCTTAGGGCCCGGACAGGCGATCTATGGCTACACCTTC.

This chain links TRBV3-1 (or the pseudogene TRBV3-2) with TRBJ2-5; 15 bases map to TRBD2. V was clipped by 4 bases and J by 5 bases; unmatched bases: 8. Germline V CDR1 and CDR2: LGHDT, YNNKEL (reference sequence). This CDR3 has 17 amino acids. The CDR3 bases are TGTGCCAGCAGCCCTTGGACTAGCGGGGGGGCCGAGGAGACCCAGTACTTC. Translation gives CASSPWTSGGAEETQYF.

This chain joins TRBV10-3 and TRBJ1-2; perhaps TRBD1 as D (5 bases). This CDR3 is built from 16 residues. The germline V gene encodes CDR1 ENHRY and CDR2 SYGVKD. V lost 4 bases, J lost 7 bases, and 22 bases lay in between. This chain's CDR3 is CAISVGQGGLLVGYTF. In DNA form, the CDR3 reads TGTGCCATCAGTGTCGGACAAGGTGGGCTCTTGGTTGGCTACACCTTC.

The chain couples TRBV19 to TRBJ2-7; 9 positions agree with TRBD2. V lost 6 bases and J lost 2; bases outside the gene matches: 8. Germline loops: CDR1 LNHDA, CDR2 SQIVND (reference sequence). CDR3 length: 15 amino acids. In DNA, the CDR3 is TGTGCCAGTAGCCATCCCCCTAGCGGGGCCTACGAGCAGTACTTC. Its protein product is CASSHPPSGAYEQYF.